This T cell receptor beta chain was found in a study of T cells in Graves' hyperthyroidism and ophthalmopathy. General study points: Ophthalmopathy was identified by the model a median about six months ahead of onset.

The TCR beta CDR3 regions underwent amplification using RNA transcripts as the source. Initially, a first-round RT-PCR of the TCR CDR3 employed the HTBI primer set. TCRdb processed the multiplex PCR reads anew with MiXCR; each CDR3 protein has one entry. The sample comprises about 570,000 distinct CDR3 sequences, more than 45% of which are singletons, and around 20% rests with the top ten. Clinical symptoms, serum thyroxine and TRAb, thyroid ultrasound and orbital computed tomography together formed the diagnostic basis. About this clonotype: The target antigen is unknown.

Germline V gene data show CDR1 as LNHNV and CDR2 as YYDKDF (reference sequence). The CDR3 covers 16 residues. Trimming removed 5 bases at V and 3 bases at J, with 14 bases between. Sequences were obtained from peripheral blood or thyroid tissue (not recorded which). The sequence was obtained from an adult woman with Graves' disease, either hyperthyroidism or ophthalmopathy (not recorded which). This chain uses TRBV15 with TRBJ2-6; D might be TRBD1 or TRBD2, each matching 6 bases. The CDR3 reads CATSEGGGYGANVLTF. In DNA form, the CDR3 reads TGTGCCACCAGCGAGGGGGGAGGCTATGGGGCCAACGTCCTGACTTTC.